The 20 T cell receptor beta chains reported below all come from one sample, sequenced in a study of shared T cell receptors in the human thymus. Sequencing was performed with immunoSEQ multiplex PCR; in TCRdb, only in-frame clones are kept and a portion is missing. The table has 500,000 to 550,000 clones, 70% to 80% seen once. These data were likewise used in another study, on human thymus T cells.

Sequenced sample: thymocytes. Receptors originate from a boy younger than two with a congenital heart defect.

This rearrangement joins TRBV12-5 to TRBJ2-5; the D gene is possibly TRBD2 (7 bases). The V end was cut by 6 bases, the J end by 5 bases, with 16 bases between. This CDR3 comprises 14 residues. From germline, CDR1 is LGHNT and CDR2 FRNRAP. In DNA form, the CDR3 reads TGTGCTAGTGGCCCTGGGGGGGGCACTGAGACCCAGTACTTC. This encodes CASGPGGGTETQYF.

The chain uses TRBV30 and TRBJ2-3; no clear D gene. Germline V gene sequence: CDR1 GTSNPN, CDR2 SVGIG (reference sequence). The CDR3 contains 16 residues. V lost 0 bases, J lost 2 bases, and 15 bases lay in between. CDR3 coding DNA: TGTGCCTGGAGTGTACGATTTGGGCCAGCCACAGATACGCAGTATTTT. Its protein is CAWSVRFGPATDTQYF. Based on the CDR3 plus reference TRBV30 and TRBJ2-3, the full variable domain is SQTIHQWPATLVQPVGSPLSLECTVEGTSNPNLYWYRQAAGRGLQLLFYSVGIGQISSEVPQNLSASRPQDRQFILSSKKLLLSDSGFYLCAWSVRFGPATDTQYFGPGTRLTVL.

This clone has only one observation. The chain is built from TRBV10-3 and TRBJ2-1; TRBD2 matches at 7 bases. V lost 10 bases to trimming and J lost 5 bases; unmatched junction nucleotides: 5. CDR3 length: 12 amino acids. Germline CDR1 reads ENHRY; CDR2 reads SYGVKD. The CDR3 DNA is TGTGCCACCGGCGGACTAGACAATGAGCAGTTCTTC. It codes for CATGGLDNEQFF.

The rearrangement links TRBV29-1 to TRBJ1-2; 7 bases are shared with TRBD1. The CDR3 extends over 15 amino acids. Germline lookup yields CDR1 SQVTM and CDR2 ANQGSEA. For the CDR3, the DNA is TGCAGTGGAACCGGGACAGTCGTGGGTAACTATGGCTACACCTTC. Its protein product is CSGTGTVVGNYGYTF.

The chain has TRBV29-1 and TRBJ1-1; D is unclear. Trimming stripped 4 bases from V and 0 bases from J, with 12 bases between. Per the germline V gene, CDR1 is SQVTM and CDR2 is ANQGSEA. This CDR3 is 14 amino acids long. Here the CDR3 reads CSVGRSFMNTEAFF. CDR3 sequence (DNA): TGCAGCGTTGGGAGGAGCTTCATGAACACTGAAGCTTTCTTT.

The chain combines TRBV7-9 with TRBJ1-1, with 12 nucleotides matching TRBD1. Germline values: CDR1 SEHNR, CDR2 FQNEAQ (reference sequence). The ends lost 6 bases at V and 4 bases at J; junction bases unmatched: 12. This CDR3 comprises 17 residues. CDR3 DNA sequence: TGTGCCAGCAGTTTCTGGGACAGGGGGCACGTAATCACTGAAGCTTTCTTT. It codes for CASSFWDRGHVITEAFF.

This clone was counted a few times. V and J are TRBV5-1 and TRBJ1-2; D gene uncertain. CDR3 length equals 12 residues. Trimming took 4 bases from V and 10 from J, leaving 14 bases between them. Per the germline V gene, CDR1 is SGHRS and CDR2 is YFSETQ. CDR3 coding DNA: TGCGCCAGCAGCCGGCCCAAGCGGGACTACACCTTC. Translating gives CASSRPKRDYTF. Drawing the rest from reference TRBV5-1 and TRBJ1-2, the complete variable domain is KAGVTQTPRYLIKTRGQQVTLSCSPISGHRSVSWYQQTPGQGLQFLFEYFSETQRNKGNFPGRFSGRQFSNSRSEMNVSTLELGDSALYLCASSRPKRDYTFGSGTRLTVV.

The gene calls are TRBV7-2 and TRBJ2-1; TRBD1 aligns across 7 bases. The ends lost 0 bases at V and 8 bases at J; junction bases unmatched: 4. Germline-derived CDR1 and CDR2 are SGHTA and FQGNSA. The CDR3 has 14 residues. DNA for the CDR3: TGTGCCAGCAGCTTAGCAGGGGGCGGCGATGAGCAGTTCTTC. As protein: CASSLAGGGDEQFF.

The J gene is TRBJ2-3, the V gene TRBV29-1, with 13 bases lining up with TRBD2. The CDR3 contains 15 residues. The J segment lost 3 bases and the V segment lost 6 bases, leaving 6 bases of the junction unmatched. Germline V lookup: CDR1 SQVTM, CDR2 ANQGSEA. The CDR3 spells CSVARTSGSTDTQYF. The CDR3 DNA sequence: TGCAGCGTCGCCCGGACTAGCGGGAGTACAGATACGCAGTATTTT.

This chain joins TRBV5-1 and TRBJ1-1; D perhaps matches TRBD1 (5 bases). The germline V gene encodes CDR1 SGHRS and CDR2 YFSETQ. V gave up 4 bases and J gave up 6 bases, with 16 bases separating them. This CDR3 has 14 residues. CDR3 DNA: TGCGCCAGCAGCCCGAACCACGGAGGGGCTGAAGCTTTCTTT. It translates to CASSPNHGGAEAFF. The full variable domain, in which reference TRBV5-1 and TRBJ1-1 provide the parts outside the CDR3, is KAGVTQTPRYLIKTRGQQVTLSCSPISGHRSVSWYQQTPGQGLQFLFEYFSETQRNKGNFPGRFSGRQFSNSRSEMNVSTLELGDSALYLCASSPNHGGAEAFFGQGTRLTVV.

The count of this clone is one. CDR3 protein: CASSQDLQILRDRNEQFF. CDR3 bases: TGCGCCAGCAGCCAAGATCTTCAGATTTTGAGGGATCGCAATGAGCAGTTCTTC. V and J are TRBV4-3 and TRBJ2-1; TRBD2 might be the D (5 bases). The CDR3 totals 18 residues. Germline lookup yields CDR1 LGHNA and CDR2 YSLEER. V was cut by 0 bases and J by 6 bases, with 21 bases left in between.

This clone was counted a single time. The V and J genes are TRBV27 and TRBJ1-5; D ambiguous. This CDR3 contains 14 residues. V was shortened by 7 bases and J by 6 bases, with 16 bases between the two germline ends. Germline loops: CDR1 MNHEY, CDR2 SMNVEV (reference sequence). The CDR3 loop reads CASKHPGWGQPQHF. The CDR3 DNA reads as TGTGCCAGCAAACATCCGGGGTGGGGTCAGCCCCAGCATTTT.

The V gene is TRBV5-4, the J gene TRBJ2-1; TRBD2 is a possible D gene (6 bases). The CDR3 spans 13 residues. The V and J ends lost 4 bases and 9 bases respectively, with 14 bases between them. The germline V gene encodes CDR1 SGHNT and CDR2 YYREEE (reference sequence). CDR3 DNA sequence: TGTGCCAGCAGCGCCGAGGAGGGTATTGAGCAGTTCTTC. Its protein is CASSAEEGIEQFF. Looking up the rest from reference TRBV5-4 and TRBJ2-1 gives the full variable domain: ETGVTQSPTHLIKTRGQQVTLRCSSQSGHNTVSWYQQALGQGPQFIFQYYREEENGRGNFPPRFSGLQFPNYSSELNVNALELDDSALYLCASSAEEGIEQFFGPGTRLTVL.

The rearrangement uses TRBV5-4 and TRBJ1-2; the D gene is possibly TRBD1 (5 bases). Germline assignment: CDR1 SGHNT and CDR2 YYREEE (reference sequence). This CDR3 region has 15 residues. V was trimmed by 3 bases and J by 0 bases, leaving 12 bases between them. The CDR3 region is CASSSPDISNYGYTF. The CDR3 nucleotides read TGTGCCAGCAGCTCTCCGGACATCTCTAACTATGGCTACACCTTC.

The chain joins TRBV28 to TRBJ2-7; 13 bases map to TRBD2. V dropped 2 bases and J dropped 7; count of bases not matched to a gene: 11. Germline values: CDR1 MDHEN, CDR2 SYDVKM. The CDR3 runs 17 residues. CDR3 loop: CASSLGLAGVEEGEQYF. The CDR3 bases are TGTGCCAGCAGTTTAGGACTAGCGGGGGTCGAAGAGGGGGAGCAGTACTTC.

This clone showed up just a few times. The chain carries TRBV5-6 and TRBJ2-2; D is uncertain. The germline V and J ends were trimmed by 0 bases and 1 base, with 16 bases remaining between them. Germline V CDR1 and CDR2: SGHDT, YYEEEE. CDR3 length equals 18 residues. Here the CDR3 reads CASSLGVRALGNTGELFF. DNA for the CDR3: TGTGCCAGCAGCTTGGGAGTCCGAGCGTTGGGGAACACCGGGGAGCTGTTTTTT.

This clone was seen only a few times. The rearrangement links TRBV25-1 to TRBJ2-5; 7 bases align to TRBD2. V dropped 5 bases and J dropped 2; count of bases not matched to a gene: 11. CDR1 is MGHDK and CDR2 is SYGVNS in the germline V gene. The CDR3 is made up of 16 amino acids. CDR3 loop: CASSSVVGGPQETQYF. In nucleotides, the CDR3 is TGTGCCAGCAGTAGTGTAGTGGGAGGGCCGCAAGAGACCCAGTACTTC. The complete variable domain, with remaining parts taken from reference TRBV25-1 and TRBJ2-5, reads EADIYQTPRYLVIGTGKKITLECSQTMGHDKMYWYQQDPGMELHLIHYSYGVNSTEKGDLSSESTVSRIRTEHFPLTLESARPSHTSQYLCASSSVVGGPQETQYFGPGTRLLVL.

The chain couples TRBV4-3 to TRBJ2-1; TRBD2 matches at 11 bases. Germline assignment: CDR1 LGHNA and CDR2 YSLEER. The V segment lost 1 base and the J segment 4 bases; nucleotides outside the gene matches: 3. The CDR3 has 16 residues. In nucleotides, the CDR3 is TGCGCCAGCAGCCAAGGGGGACTAGCGGATTACAATGAGCAGTTCTTC. This gives the protein CASSQGGLADYNEQFF.

The chain is built from TRBV6-5 and TRBJ2-5; D might be TRBD1 (5 bases). Trimming stripped 5 bases from V and 5 bases from J, with 18 bases between. Germline assignment: CDR1 MNHEY and CDR2 SVGAGI. The CDR3 is 15 residues long. Here the CDR3 DNA reads TGTGCCAGCAGTCACGAACCCCGGAAGGGGGAGACCCAGTACTTC. This translates into CASSHEPRKGETQYF.

The chain recombines TRBV19 with TRBJ1-1; a possible D gene is TRBD1 (5 bases). CDR3 length equals 15 residues. V was shortened by 2 bases and J by 3 bases, with 13 bases between the two germline ends. CDR1 is LNHDA and CDR2 is SQIVND in the germline V gene (reference sequence). The CDR3 DNA sequence: TGTGCCAGTAGTATACGGGGGGTGGTGGACACTGAAGCTTTCTTT. It specifies CASSIRGVVDTEAFF.